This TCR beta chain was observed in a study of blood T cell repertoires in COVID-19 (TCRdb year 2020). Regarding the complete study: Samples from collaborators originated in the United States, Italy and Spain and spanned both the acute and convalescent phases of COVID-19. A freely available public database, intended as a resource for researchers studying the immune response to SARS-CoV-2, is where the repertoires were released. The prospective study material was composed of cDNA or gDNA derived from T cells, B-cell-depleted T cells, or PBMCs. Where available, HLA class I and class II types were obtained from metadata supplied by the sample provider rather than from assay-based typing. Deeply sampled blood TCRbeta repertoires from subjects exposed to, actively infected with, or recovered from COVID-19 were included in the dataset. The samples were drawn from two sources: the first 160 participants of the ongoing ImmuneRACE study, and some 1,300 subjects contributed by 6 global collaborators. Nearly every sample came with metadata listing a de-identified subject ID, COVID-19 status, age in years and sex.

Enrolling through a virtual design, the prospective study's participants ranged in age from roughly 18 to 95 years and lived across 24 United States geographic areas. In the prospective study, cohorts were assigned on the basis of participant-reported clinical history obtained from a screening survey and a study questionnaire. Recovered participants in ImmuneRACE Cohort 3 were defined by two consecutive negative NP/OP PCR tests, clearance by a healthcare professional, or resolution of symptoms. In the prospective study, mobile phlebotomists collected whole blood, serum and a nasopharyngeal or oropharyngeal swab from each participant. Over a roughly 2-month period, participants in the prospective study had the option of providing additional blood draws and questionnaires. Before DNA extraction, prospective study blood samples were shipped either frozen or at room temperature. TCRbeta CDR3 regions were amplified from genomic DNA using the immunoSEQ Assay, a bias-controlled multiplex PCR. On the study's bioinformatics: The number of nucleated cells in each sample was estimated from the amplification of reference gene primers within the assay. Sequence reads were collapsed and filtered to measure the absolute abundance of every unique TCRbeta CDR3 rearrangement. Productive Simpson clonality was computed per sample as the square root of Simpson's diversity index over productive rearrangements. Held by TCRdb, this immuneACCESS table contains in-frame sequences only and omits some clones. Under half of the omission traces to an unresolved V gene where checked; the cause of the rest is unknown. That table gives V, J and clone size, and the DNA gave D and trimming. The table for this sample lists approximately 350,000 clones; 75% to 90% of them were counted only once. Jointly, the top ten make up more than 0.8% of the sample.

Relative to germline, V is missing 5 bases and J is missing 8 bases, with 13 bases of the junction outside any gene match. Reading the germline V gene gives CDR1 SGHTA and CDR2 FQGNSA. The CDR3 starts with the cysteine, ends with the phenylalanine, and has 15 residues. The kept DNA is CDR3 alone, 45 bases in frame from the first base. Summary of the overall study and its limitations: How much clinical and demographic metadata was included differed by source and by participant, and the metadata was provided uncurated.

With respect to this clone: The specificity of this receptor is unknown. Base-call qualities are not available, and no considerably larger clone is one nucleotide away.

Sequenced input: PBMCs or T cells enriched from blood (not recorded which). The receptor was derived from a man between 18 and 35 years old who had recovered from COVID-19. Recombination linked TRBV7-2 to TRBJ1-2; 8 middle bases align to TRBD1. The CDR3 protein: CASSVRDRPPGGYTF. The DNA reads TGTGCCAGCAGCGTCAGGGACAGGCCCCCGGGCGGCTACACCTTC.